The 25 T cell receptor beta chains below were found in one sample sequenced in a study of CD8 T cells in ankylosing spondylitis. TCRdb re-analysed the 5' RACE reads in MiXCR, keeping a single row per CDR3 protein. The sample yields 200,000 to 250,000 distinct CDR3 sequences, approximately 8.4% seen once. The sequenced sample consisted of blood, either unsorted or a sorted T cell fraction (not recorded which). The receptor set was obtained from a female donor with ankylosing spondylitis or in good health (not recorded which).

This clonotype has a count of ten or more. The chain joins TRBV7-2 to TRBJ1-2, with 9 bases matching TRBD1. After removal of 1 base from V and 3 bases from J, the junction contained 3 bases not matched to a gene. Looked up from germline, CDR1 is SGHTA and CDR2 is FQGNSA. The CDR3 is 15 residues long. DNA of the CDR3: TGTGCCAGCAGCTTAGGGACAGGGGATTACTATGGCTACACCTTC. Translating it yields CASSLGTGDYYGYTF.

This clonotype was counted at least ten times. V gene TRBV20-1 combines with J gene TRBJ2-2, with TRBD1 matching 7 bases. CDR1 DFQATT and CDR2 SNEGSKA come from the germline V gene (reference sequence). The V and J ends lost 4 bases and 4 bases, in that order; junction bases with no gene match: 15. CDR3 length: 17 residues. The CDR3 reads CSANHLHGQDLTGELFF. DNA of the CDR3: TGCAGTGCTAACCACCTCCATGGACAGGATCTCACCGGGGAGCTGTTTTTT.

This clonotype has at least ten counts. The CDR3 DNA reads TGTGCCAGCAGCCAAGATCTTGGGCAGAATGAAGCTTTCTTT. Its translation is CASSQDLGQNEAFF. The chain combines TRBV3-1 with TRBJ1-1, with D hard to call. This CDR3 is built from 14 residues. Germline CDR1 is LGHDT and CDR2 is YNNKEL (reference sequence). V lost 0 bases and J lost 7, with 12 bases in between.

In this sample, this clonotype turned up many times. CDR3 in DNA: TGTGCCAGCAGCCAAGAAGGTCGGGTCGGAACCTACGAGCAGTACTTC. Translating it yields CASSQEGRVGTYEQYF. This chain joins TRBV4-2 and TRBJ2-7; D call uncertain. This CDR3 contains 16 residues. Germline V gene data show CDR1 as LGHNA and CDR2 as YNFKEQ. V was shortened by 0 bases and J by 2 bases, with 14 bases between the two germline ends.

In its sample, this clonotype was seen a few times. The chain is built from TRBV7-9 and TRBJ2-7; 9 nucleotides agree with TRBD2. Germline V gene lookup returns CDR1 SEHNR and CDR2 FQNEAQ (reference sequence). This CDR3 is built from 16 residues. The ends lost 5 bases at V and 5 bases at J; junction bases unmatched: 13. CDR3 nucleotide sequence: TGTGCCAGCAGCCCCGTTCCCGCGGGAGGGATCCACGAGCAGTACTTC. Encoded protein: CASSPVPAGGIHEQYF.

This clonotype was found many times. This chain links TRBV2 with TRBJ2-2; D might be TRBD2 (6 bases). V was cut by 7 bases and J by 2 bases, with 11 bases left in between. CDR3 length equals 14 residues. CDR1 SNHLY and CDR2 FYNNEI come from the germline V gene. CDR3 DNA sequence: TGTGCCAGCAAACCGGGACTCAACACCGGGGAGCTGTTTTTT. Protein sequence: CASKPGLNTGELFF.

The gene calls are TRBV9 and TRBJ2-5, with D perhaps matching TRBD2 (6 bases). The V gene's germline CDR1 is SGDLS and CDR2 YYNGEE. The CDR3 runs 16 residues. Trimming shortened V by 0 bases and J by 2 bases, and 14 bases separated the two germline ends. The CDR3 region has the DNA TGTGCCAGCAGCGTAGCAGGTAGCGGAGGGCAAGAGACCCAGTACTTC. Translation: CASSVAGSGGQETQYF.

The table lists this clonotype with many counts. The CDR3 here is CASKLGVTTGELFF. The CDR3 DNA follows: TGTGCCAGCAAGTTGGGAGTTACCACCGGGGAGCTGTTTTTT. The chain carries TRBV6-5 and TRBJ2-2, with a weak D call TRBD2 (5 bases). The V end was cut by 7 bases, the J end by 4 bases, with 13 bases between. CDR3 length equals 14 residues. CDR1 is MNHEY and CDR2 is SVGAGI in the germline V gene.

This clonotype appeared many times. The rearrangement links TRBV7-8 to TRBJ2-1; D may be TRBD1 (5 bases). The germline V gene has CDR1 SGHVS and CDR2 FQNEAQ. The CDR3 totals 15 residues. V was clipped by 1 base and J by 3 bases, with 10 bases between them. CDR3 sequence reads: CASSLVGDYYNEQFF. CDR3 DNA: TGTGCCAGCAGCTTAGTAGGGGATTACTACAATGAGCAGTTCTTC.

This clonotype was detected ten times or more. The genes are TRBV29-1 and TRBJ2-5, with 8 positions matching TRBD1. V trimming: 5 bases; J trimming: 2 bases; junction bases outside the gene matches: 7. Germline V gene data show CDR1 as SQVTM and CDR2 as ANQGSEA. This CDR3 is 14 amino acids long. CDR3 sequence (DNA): TGCAGCGTTCGCGGACAGGGCAATCAAGAGACCCAGTACTTC. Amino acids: CSVRGQGNQETQYF.

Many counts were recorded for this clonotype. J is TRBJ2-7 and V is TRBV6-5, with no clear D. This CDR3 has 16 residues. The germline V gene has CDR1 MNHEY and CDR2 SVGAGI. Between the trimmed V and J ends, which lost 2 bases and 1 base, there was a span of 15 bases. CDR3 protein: CASSYLVAGRSYEQYF. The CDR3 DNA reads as TGTGCCAGCAGTTACCTGGTGGCAGGCCGTTCCTACGAGCAGTACTTC.

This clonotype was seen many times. The CDR3 is CASSARNYGYTF. The CDR3 region has the DNA TGTGCCAGCAGCGCGCGAAACTATGGCTACACCTTC. The chain joins TRBV14 to TRBJ1-2; D gene unclear. The V end lost 5 bases, the J end lost 2 bases, and 6 bases lay between the germline ends. Germline assignment: CDR1 SGHDN and CDR2 FVKESK. The CDR3 sequence is 12 residues long.

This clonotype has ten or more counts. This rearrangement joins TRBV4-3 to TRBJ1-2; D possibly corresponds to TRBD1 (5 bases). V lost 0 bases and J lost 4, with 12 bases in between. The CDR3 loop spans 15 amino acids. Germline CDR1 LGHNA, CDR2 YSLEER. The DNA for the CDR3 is TGCGCCAGCAGCCAAGATCGGGGGTCAGCCTATGGCTACACCTTC. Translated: CASSQDRGSAYGYTF.

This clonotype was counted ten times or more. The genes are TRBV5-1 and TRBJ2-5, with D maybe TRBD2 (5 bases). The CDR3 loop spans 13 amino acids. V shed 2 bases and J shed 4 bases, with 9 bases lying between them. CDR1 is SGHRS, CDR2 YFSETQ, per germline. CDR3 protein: CASSFGGGETQYF. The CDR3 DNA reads TGCGCCAGCAGCTTTGGAGGTGGAGAGACCCAGTACTTC.

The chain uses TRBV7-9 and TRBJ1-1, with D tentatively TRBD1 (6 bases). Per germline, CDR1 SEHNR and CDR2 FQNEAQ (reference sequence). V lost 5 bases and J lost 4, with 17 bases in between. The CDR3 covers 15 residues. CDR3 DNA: TGTGCCAGCAGCCCCTCGGGGGGGCTGACCACTGAAGCTTTCTTT. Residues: CASSPSGGLTTEAFF.

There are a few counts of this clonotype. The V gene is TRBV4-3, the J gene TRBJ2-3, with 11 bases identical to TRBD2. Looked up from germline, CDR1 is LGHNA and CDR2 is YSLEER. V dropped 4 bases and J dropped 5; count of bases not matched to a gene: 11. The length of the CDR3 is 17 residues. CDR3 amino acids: CASSPTVGLAGGDTQYF. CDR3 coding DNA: TGCGCCAGCAGCCCCACAGTGGGGCTAGCGGGAGGAGATACGCAGTATTTT.

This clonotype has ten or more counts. Written as DNA, the CDR3 is TGTGCCAGCAGCTTAGTGCCCGGGACTAGCGGATACCGAAGCTCCTACAATGAGCAGTTCTTC. This sequence encodes CASSLVPGTSGYRSSYNEQFF. V usage is TRBV7-2 and J usage is TRBJ2-1; TRBD2 matches at 11 bases. Per germline, CDR1 SGHTA and CDR2 FQGNSA. This CDR3 has 21 residues. The ends lost 1 base at V and 0 bases at J; junction bases unmatched: 14.

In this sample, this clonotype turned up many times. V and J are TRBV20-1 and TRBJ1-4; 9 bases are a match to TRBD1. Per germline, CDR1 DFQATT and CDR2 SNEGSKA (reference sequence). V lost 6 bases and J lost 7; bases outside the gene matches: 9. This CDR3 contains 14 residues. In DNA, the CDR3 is TGCAGTGCCACTGAAACAGGGGGCGGTGAAAAACTGTTTTTT. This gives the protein CSATETGGGEKLFF.

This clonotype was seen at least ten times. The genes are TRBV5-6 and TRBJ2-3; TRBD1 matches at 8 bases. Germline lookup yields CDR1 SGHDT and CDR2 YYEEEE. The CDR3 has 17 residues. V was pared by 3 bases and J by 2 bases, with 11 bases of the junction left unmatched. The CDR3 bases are TGTGCCAGCAGCTACGCCGGGACAGGAAAAATCACAGATACGCAGTATTTT. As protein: CASSYAGTGKITDTQYF. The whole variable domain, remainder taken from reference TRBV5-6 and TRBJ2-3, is DAGVTQSPTHLIKTRGQQVTLRCSPKSGHDTVSWYQQALGQGPQFIFQYYEEEERQRGNFPDRFSGHQFPNYSSELNVNALLLGDSALYLCASSYAGTGKITDTQYFGPGTRLTVL.

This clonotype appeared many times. The CDR3: CASSRSGTSGSNEQFF. CDR3 nucleotides: TGTGCCAGCTCACGATCCGGGACTAGCGGGAGCAATGAGCAGTTCTTC. V is TRBV18 and J is TRBJ2-1, with TRBD2 matching over 14 bases. CDR1 and CDR2 from the germline V gene are KGHSH and LQKENI. CDR3 length: 16 residues. Trimming took 4 bases from V and 6 from J; bases not matched to a gene: 5.

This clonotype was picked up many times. The DNA of the CDR3 is TGTGCCAGCAGGTCGACAAGCAACTATGGCTACACCTTC. Translating gives CASRSTSNYGYTF. V is TRBV12-3 or TRBV12-4 and J is TRBJ1-2; D is undetermined. The V and J ends lost 6 bases and 2 bases respectively, with 10 bases between them. The CDR3 runs to 13 residues.

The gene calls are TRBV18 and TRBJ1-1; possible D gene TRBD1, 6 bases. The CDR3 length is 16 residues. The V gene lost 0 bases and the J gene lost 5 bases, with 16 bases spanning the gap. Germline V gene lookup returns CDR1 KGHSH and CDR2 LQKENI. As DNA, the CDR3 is TGTGCCAGCTCACCACCTCGAGGGGTACAGGGTACTGAAGCTTTCTTT. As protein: CASSPPRGVQGTEAFF.

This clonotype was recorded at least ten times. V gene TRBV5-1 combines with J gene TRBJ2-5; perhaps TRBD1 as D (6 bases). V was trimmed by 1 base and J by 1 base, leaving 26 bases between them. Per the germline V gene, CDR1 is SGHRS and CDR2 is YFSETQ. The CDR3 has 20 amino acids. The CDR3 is CASSLISPYRDSDSQETQYF. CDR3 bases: TGCGCCAGCAGCTTGATTTCGCCCTACAGGGATTCTGATTCCCAAGAGACCCAGTACTTC.

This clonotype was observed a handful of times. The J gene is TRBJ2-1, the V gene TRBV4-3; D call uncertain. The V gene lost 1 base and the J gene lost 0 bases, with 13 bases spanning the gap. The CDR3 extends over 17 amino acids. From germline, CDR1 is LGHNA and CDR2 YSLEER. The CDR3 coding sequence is TGCGCCAGCAGCCAAGGCCGTGCAGCGAGCTCCTACAATGAGCAGTTCTTC. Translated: CASSQGRAASSYNEQFF.

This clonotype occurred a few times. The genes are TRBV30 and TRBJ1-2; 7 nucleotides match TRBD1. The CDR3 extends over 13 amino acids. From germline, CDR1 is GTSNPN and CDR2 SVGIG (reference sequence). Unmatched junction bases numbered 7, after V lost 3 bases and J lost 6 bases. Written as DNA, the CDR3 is TGTGCCTGGAGCCTTCAGGGGGTGGATGGCTACACCTTC. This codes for CAWSLQGVDGYTF.